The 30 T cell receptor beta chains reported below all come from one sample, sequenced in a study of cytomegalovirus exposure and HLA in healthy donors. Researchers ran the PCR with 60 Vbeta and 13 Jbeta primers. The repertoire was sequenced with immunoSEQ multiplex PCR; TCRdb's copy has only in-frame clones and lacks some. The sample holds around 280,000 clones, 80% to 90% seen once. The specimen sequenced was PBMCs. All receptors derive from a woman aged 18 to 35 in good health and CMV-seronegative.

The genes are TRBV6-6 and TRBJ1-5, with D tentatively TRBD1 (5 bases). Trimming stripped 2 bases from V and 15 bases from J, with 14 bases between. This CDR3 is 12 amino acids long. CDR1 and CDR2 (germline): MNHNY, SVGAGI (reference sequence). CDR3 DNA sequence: TGTGCCAGCAGTTACCAGGAGAGGGGAGGGCATTTT. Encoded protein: CASSYQERGGHF.

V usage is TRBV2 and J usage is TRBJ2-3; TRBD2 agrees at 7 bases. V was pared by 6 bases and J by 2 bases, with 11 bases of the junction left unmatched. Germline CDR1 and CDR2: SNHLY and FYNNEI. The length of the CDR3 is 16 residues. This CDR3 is CASRLASKPTTDTQYF. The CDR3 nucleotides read TGTGCCAGCAGACTAGCGAGTAAACCTACCACAGATACGCAGTATTTT.

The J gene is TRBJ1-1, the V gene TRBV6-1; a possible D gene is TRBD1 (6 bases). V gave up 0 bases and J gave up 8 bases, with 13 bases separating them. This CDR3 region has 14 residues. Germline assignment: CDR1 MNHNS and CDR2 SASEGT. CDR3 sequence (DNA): TGTGCCAGCAGTGAAGCCTGGGCAGGGGCGGAAGCTTTCTTT. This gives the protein CASSEAWAGAEAFF.

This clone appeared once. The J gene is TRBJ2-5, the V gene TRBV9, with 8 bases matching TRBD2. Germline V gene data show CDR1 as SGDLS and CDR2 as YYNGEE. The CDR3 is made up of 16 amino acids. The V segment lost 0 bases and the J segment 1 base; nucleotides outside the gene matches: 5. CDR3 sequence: CASSVGGRGAQETQYF. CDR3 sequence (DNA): TGTGCCAGCAGCGTAGGGGGGCGGGGGGCCCAAGAGACCCAGTACTTC.

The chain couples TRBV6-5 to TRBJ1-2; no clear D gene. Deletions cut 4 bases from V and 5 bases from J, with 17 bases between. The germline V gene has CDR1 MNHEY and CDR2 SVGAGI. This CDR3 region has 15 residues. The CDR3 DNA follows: TGTGCCAGCAGTTCCCTTGAACAGAGATTTTATGGCTACACCTTC. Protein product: CASSSLEQRFYGYTF.

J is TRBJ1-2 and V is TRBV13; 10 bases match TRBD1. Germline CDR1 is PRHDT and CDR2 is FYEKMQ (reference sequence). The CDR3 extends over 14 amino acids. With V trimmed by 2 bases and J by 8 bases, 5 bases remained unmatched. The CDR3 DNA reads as TGTGCCAGCAGCTTACGACAGGGGGCGCGCGGCTACACCTTC. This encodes CASSLRQGARGYTF.

Here the CDR3 reads CASSLVQVNYGYTF. CDR3 nucleotide sequence: TGTGCCAGCAGCTTGGTGCAGGTTAACTATGGCTACACCTTC. The chain recombines TRBV5-6 with TRBJ1-2, with D uncertain. The V end was cut by 0 bases, the J end by 1 base, with 7 bases between. This CDR3 is built from 14 residues. From germline, CDR1 is SGHDT and CDR2 YYEEEE. Using reference TRBV5-6 and TRBJ1-2 for the parts outside the CDR3, the full variable domain is DAGVTQSPTHLIKTRGQQVTLRCSPKSGHDTVSWYQQALGQGPQFIFQYYEEEERQRGNFPDRFSGHQFPNYSSELNVNALLLGDSALYLCASSLVQVNYGYTFGSGTRLTVV.

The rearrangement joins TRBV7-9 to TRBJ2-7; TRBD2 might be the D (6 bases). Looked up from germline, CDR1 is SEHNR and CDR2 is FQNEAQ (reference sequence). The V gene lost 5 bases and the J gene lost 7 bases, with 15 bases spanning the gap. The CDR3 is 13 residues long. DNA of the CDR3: TGTGCCAGCAGCGCACCCGGGAGTGGGGAGCAGTACTTC. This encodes CASSAPGSGEQYF.

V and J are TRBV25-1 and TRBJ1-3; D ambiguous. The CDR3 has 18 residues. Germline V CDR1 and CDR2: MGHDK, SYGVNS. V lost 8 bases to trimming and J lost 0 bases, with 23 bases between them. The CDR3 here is CASSNNEDLVGSGNTIYF. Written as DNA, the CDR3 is TGTGCCAGCTCTAATAATGAGGATTTGGTAGGCTCTGGAAACACCATATATTTT.

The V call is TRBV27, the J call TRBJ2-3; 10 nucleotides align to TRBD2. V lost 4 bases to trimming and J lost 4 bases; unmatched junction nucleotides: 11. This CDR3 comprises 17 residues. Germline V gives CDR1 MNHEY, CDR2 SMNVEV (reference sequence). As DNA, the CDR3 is TGTGCCAGCAGTTACCGAAGAGCGGGGGGGAGTCCAGATACGCAGTATTTT. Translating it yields CASSYRRAGGSPDTQYF.

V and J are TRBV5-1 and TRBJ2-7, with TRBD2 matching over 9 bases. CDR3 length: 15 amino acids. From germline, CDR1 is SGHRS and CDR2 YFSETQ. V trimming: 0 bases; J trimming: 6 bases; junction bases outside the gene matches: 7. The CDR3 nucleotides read TGCGCCAGCAGCTTGGATCCTAGCGGGGTTAGCGAGCAGTACTTC. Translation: CASSLDPSGVSEQYF.

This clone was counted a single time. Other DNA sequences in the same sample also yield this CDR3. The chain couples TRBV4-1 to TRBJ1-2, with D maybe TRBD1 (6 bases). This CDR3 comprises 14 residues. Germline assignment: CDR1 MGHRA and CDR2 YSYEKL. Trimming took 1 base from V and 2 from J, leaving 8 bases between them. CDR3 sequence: CASSQVQGNYGYTF. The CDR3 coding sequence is TGCGCCAGCAGCCAAGTTCAGGGGAACTATGGCTACACCTTC.

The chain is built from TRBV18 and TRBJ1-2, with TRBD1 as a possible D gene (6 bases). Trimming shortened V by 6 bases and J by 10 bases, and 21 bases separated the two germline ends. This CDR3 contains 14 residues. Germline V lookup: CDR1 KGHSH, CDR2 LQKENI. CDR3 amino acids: CASSPGGGGMDYTF. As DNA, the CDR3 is TGTGCCAGCTCCCCTGGGGGGGGCGGAATGGACTACACCTTC.

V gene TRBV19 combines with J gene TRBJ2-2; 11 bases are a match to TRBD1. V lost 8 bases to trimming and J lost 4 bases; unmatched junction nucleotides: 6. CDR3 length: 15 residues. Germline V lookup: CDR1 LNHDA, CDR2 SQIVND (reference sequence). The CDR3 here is CASEDRGRITGELFF. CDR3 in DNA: TGTGCCAGTGAGGACAGGGGGCGTATCACCGGGGAGCTGTTTTTT.

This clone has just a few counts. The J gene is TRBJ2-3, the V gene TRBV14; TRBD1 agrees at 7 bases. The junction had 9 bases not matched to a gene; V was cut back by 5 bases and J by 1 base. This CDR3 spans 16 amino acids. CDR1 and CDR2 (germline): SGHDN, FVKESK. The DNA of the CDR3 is TGTGCCAGCAGCAGTCGGACAGGCTTTCGCACAGATACGCAGTATTTT. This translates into CASSSRTGFRTDTQYF.

The CDR3 nucleotides are TGTTCCTGCCTAAGAGTAGATTCACCCCTCCACTTT. This gives the protein CSCLRVDSPLHF. This chain joins TRBV7-9 and TRBJ1-6, with D unclear. Germline V gene lookup returns CDR1 SEHNR and CDR2 FQNEAQ (reference sequence). The CDR3 extends over 12 amino acids.

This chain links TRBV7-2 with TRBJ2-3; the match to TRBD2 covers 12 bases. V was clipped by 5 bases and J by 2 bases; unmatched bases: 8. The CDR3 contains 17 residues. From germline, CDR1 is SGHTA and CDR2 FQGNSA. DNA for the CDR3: TGTGCCAGCAGCCTCCTCCCTAGCGGGGGGGCCACAGATACGCAGTATTTT. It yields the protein CASSLLPSGGATDTQYF.

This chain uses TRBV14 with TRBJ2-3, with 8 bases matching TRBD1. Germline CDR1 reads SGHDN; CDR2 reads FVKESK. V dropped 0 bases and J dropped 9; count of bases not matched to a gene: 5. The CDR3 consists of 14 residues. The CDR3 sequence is CASSQELRGPTQYF. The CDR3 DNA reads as TGTGCCAGCAGCCAAGAACTCAGGGGGCCGACGCAGTATTTT.

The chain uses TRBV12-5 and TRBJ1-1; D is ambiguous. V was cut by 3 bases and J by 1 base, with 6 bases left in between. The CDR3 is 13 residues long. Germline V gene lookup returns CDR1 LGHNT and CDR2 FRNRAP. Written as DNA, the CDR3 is TGTGCTAGTGGTTTATATCCGAACACTGAAGCTTTCTTT. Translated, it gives CASGLYPNTEAFF.

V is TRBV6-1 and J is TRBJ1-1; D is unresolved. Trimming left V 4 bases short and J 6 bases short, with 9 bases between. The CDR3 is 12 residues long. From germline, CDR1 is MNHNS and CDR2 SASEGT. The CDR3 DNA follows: TGTGCCAGCAGTGGGCAGTTCGCTGAAGCTTTCTTT. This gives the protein CASSGQFAEAFF.

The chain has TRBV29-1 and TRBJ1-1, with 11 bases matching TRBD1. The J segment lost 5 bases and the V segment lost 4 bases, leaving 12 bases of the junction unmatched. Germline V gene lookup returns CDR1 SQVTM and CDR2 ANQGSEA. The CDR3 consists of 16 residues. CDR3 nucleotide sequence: TGCAGCGTTGGCGAAACCGGGACAGGGGGGGATACTGAAGCTTTCTTT. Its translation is CSVGETGTGGDTEAFF.

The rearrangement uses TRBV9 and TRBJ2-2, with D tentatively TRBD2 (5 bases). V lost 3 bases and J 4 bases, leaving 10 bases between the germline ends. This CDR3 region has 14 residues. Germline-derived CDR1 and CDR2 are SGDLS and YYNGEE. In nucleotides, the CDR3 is TGTGCCAGCAGCGAGCCGGGATTCACCGGGGAGCTGTTTTTT. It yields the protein CASSEPGFTGELFF.

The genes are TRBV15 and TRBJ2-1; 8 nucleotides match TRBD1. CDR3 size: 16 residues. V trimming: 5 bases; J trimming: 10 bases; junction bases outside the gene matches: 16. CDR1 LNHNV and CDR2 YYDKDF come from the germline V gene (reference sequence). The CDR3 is CATSGIRGRLSMEQFF. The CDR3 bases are TGTGCCACCAGCGGGATCAGGGGGCGGTTGAGTATGGAGCAGTTCTTC.

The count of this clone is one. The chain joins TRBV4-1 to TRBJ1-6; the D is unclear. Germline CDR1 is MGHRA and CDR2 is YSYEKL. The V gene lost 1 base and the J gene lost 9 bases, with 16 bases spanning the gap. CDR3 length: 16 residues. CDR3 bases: TGCGCCAGCAGCCAAGCGGGAGGAGATCCAAGTTCACCCCTCCACTTT. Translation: CASSQAGGDPSSPLHF.

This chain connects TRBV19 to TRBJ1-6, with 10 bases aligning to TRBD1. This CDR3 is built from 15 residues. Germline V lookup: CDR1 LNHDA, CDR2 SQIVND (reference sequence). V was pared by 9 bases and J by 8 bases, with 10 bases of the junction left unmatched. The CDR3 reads CASQIPGTGDSPLHF. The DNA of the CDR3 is TGTGCCAGCCAGATACCCGGGACAGGGGATTCACCCCTCCACTTT.

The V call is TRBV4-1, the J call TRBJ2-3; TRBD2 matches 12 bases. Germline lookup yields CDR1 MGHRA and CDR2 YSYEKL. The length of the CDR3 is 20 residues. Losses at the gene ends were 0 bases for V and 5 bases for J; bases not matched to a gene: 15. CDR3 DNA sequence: TGCGCCAGCAGCCAAGATGGGGGGGGTCTAGCGGGGGGGCAGGGAGATACGCAGTATTTT. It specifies CASSQDGGGLAGGQGDTQYF.

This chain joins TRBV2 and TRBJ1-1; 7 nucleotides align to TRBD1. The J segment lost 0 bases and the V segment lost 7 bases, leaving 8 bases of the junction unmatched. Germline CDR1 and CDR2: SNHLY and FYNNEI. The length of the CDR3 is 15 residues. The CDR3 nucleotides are TGTGCCAGCAACGAACAGGGGTCAATGAACACTGAAGCTTTCTTT. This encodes CASNEQGSMNTEAFF.

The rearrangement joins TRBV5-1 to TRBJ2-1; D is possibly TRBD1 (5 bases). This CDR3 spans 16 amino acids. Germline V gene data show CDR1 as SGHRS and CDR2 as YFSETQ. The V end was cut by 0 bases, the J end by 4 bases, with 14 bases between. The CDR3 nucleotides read TGCGCCAGCAGCTTGGACCCAGGGATCGGGTACAATGAGCAGTTCTTC. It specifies CASSLDPGIGYNEQFF.

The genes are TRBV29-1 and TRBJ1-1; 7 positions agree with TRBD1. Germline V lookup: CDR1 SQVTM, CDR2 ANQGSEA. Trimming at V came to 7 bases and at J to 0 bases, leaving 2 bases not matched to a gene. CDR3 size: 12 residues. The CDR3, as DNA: TGCAGCGGGGGACAGTTGAACACTGAAGCTTTCTTT. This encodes CSGGQLNTEAFF.

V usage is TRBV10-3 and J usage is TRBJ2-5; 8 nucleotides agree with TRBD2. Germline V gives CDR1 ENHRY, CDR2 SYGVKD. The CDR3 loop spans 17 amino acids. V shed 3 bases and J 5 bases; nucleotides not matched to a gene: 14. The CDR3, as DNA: TGTGCCATCAGTGATGCAATAGCGGGGCCGAGGGGGGAGACCCAGTACTTC. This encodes CAISDAIAGPRGETQYF.